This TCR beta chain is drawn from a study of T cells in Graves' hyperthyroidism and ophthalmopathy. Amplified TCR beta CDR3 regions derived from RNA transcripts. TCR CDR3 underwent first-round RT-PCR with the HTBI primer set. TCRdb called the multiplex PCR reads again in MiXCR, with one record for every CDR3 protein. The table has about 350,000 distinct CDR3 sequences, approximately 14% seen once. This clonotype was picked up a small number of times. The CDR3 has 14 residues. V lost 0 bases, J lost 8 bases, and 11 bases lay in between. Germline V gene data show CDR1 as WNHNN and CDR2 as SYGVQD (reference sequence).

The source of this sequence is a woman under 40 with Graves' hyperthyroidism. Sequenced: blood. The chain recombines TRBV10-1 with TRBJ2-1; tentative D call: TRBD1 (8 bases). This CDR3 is CASSESTGGDEQFF. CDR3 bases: TGCGCCAGCAGTGAGTCCACAGGGGGGGATGAGCAGTTCTTC.